The T cell receptor beta chain under discussion was sequenced for a study of cytomegalovirus exposure and HLA in healthy donors. This clone was counted ten times or more. The PCR made use of 60 Vbeta and 13 Jbeta primers. Clones were sequenced by immunoSEQ multiplex PCR, and TCRdb holds only the in-frame ones, with some missing. The table shows 90,000 to 100,000 clones, with about a tenth occurring only once. The CDR3 sequence is 16 residues long. V trimming: 4 bases; J trimming: 3 bases; junction bases outside the gene matches: 11. Looked up from germline, CDR1 is LNHDA and CDR2 is SQIVND (reference sequence).

V and J are TRBV19 and TRBJ2-7; TRBD1 agrees at 8 bases. The sequenced sample consisted of PBMCs. The receptor's source is a man aged 50-60 years in good health and CMV-seropositive. This chain's CDR3 is CASSRATGVEGYEQYF. The CDR3 DNA reads TGTGCCAGTAGTAGGGCGACAGGGGTCGAGGGCTACGAGCAGTACTTC.